A single sample is the source of the 11 T cell receptor beta chains below, sequenced in a study of T cells in Graves' hyperthyroidism and ophthalmopathy. Researchers amplified the TCR beta CDR3 regions from RNA transcripts. TCR CDR3 underwent first-round RT-PCR with the HTBI primer set. A single record per CDR3 protein comes from TCRdb applying MiXCR to the multiplex PCR reads. Among about 560,000 distinct CDR3 sequences listed, over 15% were seen once. Sequencing was done on a sample of blood. These receptors all come from a woman under 30 with Graves' hyperthyroidism.

The V and J genes are TRBV7-9 and TRBJ2-5, with 7 positions matching TRBD1. The CDR3 is made up of 17 amino acids. V lost 7 bases and J lost 0; bases outside the gene matches: 14. The germline gives CDR1 SEHNR, CDR2 FQNEAQ (reference sequence). The CDR3 is CASNIPYWDSDQETQYF. CDR3 nucleotide sequence: TGTGCCAGCAACATTCCTTACTGGGACAGCGACCAAGAGACCCAGTACTTC.

In its sample, this clonotype was seen a few times. This chain uses TRBV20-1 with TRBJ1-1, with unresolved D. The germline CDR1 and CDR2 sequences are DFQATT and SNEGSKA (reference sequence). V was pared by 5 bases and J by 0 bases, with 13 bases between. The CDR3 spans 14 residues. CDR3 sequence: CSAPAPFLNTEAFF. As DNA, the CDR3 is TGCAGTGCTCCAGCGCCCTTTTTGAACACTGAAGCTTTCTTT.

This clonotype was found many times. This rearrangement joins TRBV20-1 to TRBJ2-7; 8 bases map to TRBD1. V shed 6 bases, J shed 2 bases, and the junction held 9 bases outside the gene matches. Germline-derived CDR1 and CDR2 are DFQATT and SNEGSKA (reference sequence). This CDR3 is built from 14 residues. CDR3 sequence reads: CSAEPGTGTYEQYF. The CDR3 DNA is TGCAGTGCGGAACCCGGGACAGGAACCTACGAGCAGTACTTC.

The gene calls are TRBV7-9 and TRBJ1-5; 7 nucleotides match TRBD1. This CDR3 has 15 residues. Trimming removed 6 bases from V and 1 base from J; junction bases left unmatched: 6. Germline loops: CDR1 SEHNR, CDR2 FQNEAQ (reference sequence). The DNA of the CDR3 is TGTGCCAGCAGTAAACCAGGGGGAAGCAATCAGCCCCAGCATTTT. This sequence encodes CASSKPGGSNQPQHF. The complete variable domain, with remaining parts taken from reference TRBV7-9 and TRBJ1-5, reads DTGVSQNPRHKITKRGQNVTFRCDPISEHNRLYWYRQTLGQGPEFLTYFQNEAQLEKSRLLSDRFSAERPKGSFSTLEIQRTEQGDSAMYLCASSKPGGSNQPQHFGDGTRLSIL.

The gene calls are TRBV6-1 and TRBJ2-5, with 9 bases that match TRBD2. CDR3 size: 15 residues. Germline lookup yields CDR1 MNHNS and CDR2 SASEGT. V lost 6 bases, J lost 2 bases, and 7 bases stayed unmatched. The CDR3 nucleotides read TGTGCCAGCAGACCCTATAGCGGGAGTCAAGAGACCCAGTACTTC. The encoded protein is CASRPYSGSQETQYF.

Many counts were recorded for this clonotype. The chain combines TRBV7-2 with TRBJ2-5; 15 bases line up with TRBD2. The CDR3 consists of 17 residues. Germline CDR1 is SGHTA and CDR2 is FQGNSA. Unmatched junction bases numbered 9, after V lost 5 bases and J lost 5 bases. The CDR3 spells CASSPQGLAGGRETQYF. CDR3 bases: TGTGCCAGCAGCCCACAGGGACTAGCGGGGGGCCGGGAGACCCAGTACTTC.

A few counts support this clonotype. The chain employs TRBV12-5 and TRBJ2-5, with 8 bases that match TRBD1. CDR3 length equals 14 residues. Per the germline V gene, CDR1 is LGHNT and CDR2 is FRNRAP. J gave up 6 bases and V 3 bases, and 6 bases lay outside the gene matches. CDR3 nucleotide sequence: TGTGCTAGTGGTTTTTCAGGGGGCCGAAAGACCCAGTACTTC. It encodes CASGFSGGRKTQYF.

This rearrangement joins TRBV30 to TRBJ1-6; D remains unclear. The V and J ends lost 0 bases and 5 bases respectively, with 11 bases between them. There are 15 residues in the CDR3. CDR1 is GTSNPN and CDR2 is SVGIG in the germline V gene (reference sequence). The CDR3 DNA sequence: TGTGCCTGGAGTGTACGGGAGTCGAATAATTCACCCCTCCACTTT. Translation gives CAWSVRESNNSPLHF.

This clonotype was counted between two and nine times. This chain connects TRBV6-1 to TRBJ2-5; TRBD1 matches at 7 bases. In germline, CDR1 is MNHNS, CDR2 SASEGT. Trimming took 9 bases from V and 5 from J; bases not matched to a gene: 12. The CDR3 covers 14 residues. CDR3 amino acids: CASSRQGDGETQYF. DNA of the CDR3: TGTGCCAGTTCTCGACAGGGCGATGGGGAGACCCAGTACTTC.

V and J are TRBV9 and TRBJ1-3; D gene unclear. CDR3 length equals 14 residues. Trimming took 0 bases from V and 0 from J, leaving 4 bases between them. CDR1 is SGDLS and CDR2 is YYNGEE in the germline V gene. The CDR3 spells CASSVAASGNTIYF. The CDR3 DNA reads as TGTGCCAGCAGCGTAGCTGCCTCTGGAAACACCATATATTTT.

The count of this clonotype is one. Given a much more abundant clone one base away, this may be a read error. This chain joins TRBV12-3 or TRBV12-4 and TRBJ2-3, with no clear D. V dropped 2 bases and J dropped 4 bases, with 7 bases sitting between them. There are 13 residues in the CDR3. CDR3 nucleotide sequence: TGTGCCAGCAGTTTAAAGGACCCAGATACGCAGTATTTT. Its translation: CASSLKDPDTQYF.